This T cell receptor (beta chain) came from a study of cytomegalovirus exposure and HLA in healthy donors. PCR used 60 Vbeta primers and 13 Jbeta primers. Assay: immunoSEQ multiplex PCR; the TCRdb copy retains only in-frame clones and omits some. The profile shows around 150,000 clones, about 78% of them singletons. The germline V gene has CDR1 SNHLY and CDR2 FYNNEI. The junction had 13 bases not matched to a gene; V was cut back by 7 bases and J by 5 bases. The CDR3 has 15 residues. This clone was recorded once. The specimen sequenced was PBMCs. The TCR originated in a male donor in good health and CMV-seronegative. The chain couples TRBV2 to TRBJ2-5; TRBD1 aligns across 7 bases. The CDR3 here is CASTDGQGVVETQYF. CDR3 sequence (DNA): TGTGCCAGCACTGACGGGCAGGGGGTAGTCGAGACCCAGTACTTC.